A selection of T cell receptor beta chains follows, all from one sample in a study of OX40 agonist ivuxolimab in advanced cancers. The method was immunoSEQ multiplex PCR; TCRdb's version includes in-frame clones alone and lacks a portion of them. This sample has over 15,000 clones, with roughly three quarters found just once. Sample: CD4+ or CD8+ T cells sorted from blood, taken in a trial of the OX40 agonist ivuxolimab. Every receptor here comes from an adult with an advanced solid tumor such as melanoma, head and neck, liver or kidney cancer. Both conserved end residues are part of each CDR3. A D gene is named only where the DNA matches it firmly. Clone size appears in some rows only: once, few, many, or a class for an expanded clone.

TRBV13	NA	TRBJ2-5	NA	CASSMDSVFGETQYF	TGTGCCAGCAGCATGGACAGTGTTTTTGGTGAGACCCAGTACTTC
TRBV7-9	NA	TRBJ1-4	NA	CASSLGLGGLVKLFF	TGTGCCAGCAGCTTAGGATTGGGCGGCCTGGTAAAACTGTTTTTT
TRBV6-1	NA	TRBJ2-5	NA	CASSEGEGGSETQYF	TGTGCCAGCAGTGAAGGGGAGGGGGGGAGTGAGACCCAGTACTTC
TRBV5-4	NA	TRBJ2-7	once	CASSYPMGYEQYF	TGTGCCAGCAGCTACCCTATGGGCTACGAGCAGTACTTC
TRBV6-6	NA	TRBJ2-1	NA	CASSLSGPPPYNEQFF	TGTGCCAGCAGTTTGTCTGGACCACCCCCGTACAATGAGCAGTTCTTC
TRBV14	NA	TRBJ1-2	few	CASSQGGYRHYGYTF	TGTGCCAGCAGCCAAGGGGGTTACCGGCACTATGGCTACACCTTC
TRBV9	NA	TRBJ2-2	NA	CASSPNTGELFF	TGTGCCAGCAGCCCCAACACCGGGGAGCTGTTTTTT
TRBV27	NA	TRBJ2-4	NA	CASSYTPGTPGAKNIQYF	TGTGCCAGCAGTTACACCCCCGGGACACCAGGGGCCAAAAACATTCAGTACTTC
TRBV7-8	TRBD1	TRBJ1-1	few	CASSFLSGTENTEAFF	TGTGCCAGCAGCTTCCTATCCGGGACAGAGAACACTGAAGCTTTCTTT
TRBV6-6	NA	TRBJ2-1	NA	CASSYSSVDEQFF	TGTGCCAGCAGTTACTCGTCGGTCGATGAGCAGTTCTTC
TRBV11-3	TRBD2	TRBJ2-7	NA	CASSWGGGAEQYF	TGTGCCAGCAGCTGGGGCGGGGGGGCCGAGCAGTACTTC
TRBV6-9	TRBD1	TRBJ1-4	NA	CASSTQGADEKLFF	TGTGCCAGCAGTACACAGGGGGCGGATGAAAAACTGTTTTTT
TRBV5-6	TRBD1	TRBJ1-2	NA	CASSPGGIRQGFNTF	TGTGCCAGCAGCCCGGGAGGCATAAGACAGGGGTTCAACACCTTC
TRBV4-3	TRBD2	TRBJ2-7	NA	CASSQALGTSYEQYF	TGCGCCAGCAGCCAAGCCCTGGGGACTAGCTACGAGCAGTACTTC
TRBV5-1	NA	TRBJ2-3	NA	CASSQSLGPDTQYF	TGCGCCAGCAGCCAGAGCCTGGGGCCAGATACGCAGTATTTT
TRBV2	NA	TRBJ2-2	once	CASSESLNTGELFF	TGTGCCAGCAGTGAAAGTCTGAACACCGGGGAGCTGTTTTTT
TRBV6-6	NA	TRBJ1-4	NA	CASSLSLEEKLFF	TGTGCCAGCAGCCTAAGTTTGGAGGAAAAACTGTTTTTT
TRBV28	TRBD1	TRBJ1-4	NA	CASSQDRVEEKLFF	TGTGCCAGCAGCCAAGACAGGGTGGAGGAAAAACTGTTTTTT
TRBV27	NA	TRBJ2-1	NA	CASRHYRDIDEQFF	TGTGCCAGCAGGCATTACCGGGACATCGATGAGCAGTTCTTC
TRBV7-6	NA	TRBJ1-2	NA	CASSPGEAKGGYGYTF	TGTGCCAGCAGCCCAGGGGAGGCCAAAGGGGGCTATGGCTACACCTTC
TRBV27	NA	TRBJ1-1	NA	CASSPSPGPVGTEAFF	TGTGCCAGCAGCCCCTCCCCAGGACCCGTGGGCACTGAAGCTTTCTTT
TRBV11-2	NA	TRBJ2-1	NA	CASSHPGTQTYNEQFF	TGTGCCAGCAGCCACCCCGGGACCCAGACCTACAATGAGCAGTTCTTC
TRBV5-1	TRBD2	TRBJ2-7	NA	CASTRLAGGNSYEQYF	TGCGCCAGCACCCGACTAGCGGGGGGAAACTCCTACGAGCAGTACTTC
TRBV25-1	TRBD1	TRBJ1-2	NA	CASSEGQGARGYTF	TGTGCCAGCAGTGAGGGGCAGGGGGCAAGGGGCTACACCTTC
TRBV7-9	TRBD1	TRBJ1-2	few	CASSKRQGEGYTF	TGTGCCAGCAGCAAGAGACAGGGGGAAGGCTACACCTTC
TRBV27	TRBD1	TRBJ2-1	few	CASSLSGGVAGGAYYNEQFF	TGTGCCAGCAGTTTAAGTGGTGGGGTGGCAGGGGGAGCCTACTACAATGAGCAGTTCTTC
TRBV6-6	TRBD2	TRBJ2-3	NA	CASSLLAGGSDTQYF	TGTGCCAGCAGTTTACTAGCGGGGGGATCAGATACGCAGTATTTT
TRBV5-4	TRBD1	TRBJ2-2	NA	CASSRQPDRANTGELFF	TGTGCCAGCAGCAGACAACCGGACAGGGCGAACACCGGGGAGCTGTTTTTT
TRBV28	NA	TRBJ2-5	NA	CASSLLGRSQETQYF	TGTGCCAGCAGTTTATTGGGCAGGAGTCAAGAGACCCAGTACTTC
TRBV27	NA	TRBJ2-2	NA	CASSRANTGELFF	TGTGCCAGCAGTAGGGCGAACACCGGGGAGCTGTTTTTT
TRBV6-5	NA	TRBJ2-7	NA	CASSYSEDSYYEQYF	TGTGCCAGCAGTTACTCGGAGGACTCCTACTACGAGCAGTACTTC
TRBV4-1	NA	TRBJ1-1	once	CASSTWTANTEAFF	TGCGCCAGCAGCACTTGGACAGCGAACACTGAAGCTTTCTTT
TRBV6-6	TRBD1	TRBJ2-7	NA	CASSSGQGYEQYF	TGTGCCAGCAGCTCGGGACAGGGCTACGAGCAGTACTTC
TRBV21-1	NA	TRBJ1-6	NA	CARGGRVTTPLHF	TGTGCCAGGGGGGGCAGGGTAACGACACCCCTCCACTTT
TRBV27	NA	TRBJ1-5	NA	CASSLAFWSQPQHF	TGTGCCAGCAGTTTGGCCTTCTGGAGTCAGCCCCAGCATTTT
TRBV13	NA	TRBJ2-2	NA	CASSLGDPGELFF	TGTGCCAGCAGCTTAGGGGACCCCGGGGAGCTGTTTTTT
TRBV13	NA	TRBJ2-2	NA	CASSEFRGDTGELFF	TGTGCCAGCAGTGAATTCAGGGGAGACACCGGGGAGCTGTTTTTT
TRBV2	NA	TRBJ2-7	NA	CASIDRSYYEQYF	TGTGCCAGCATTGACAGGTCCTACTACGAGCAGTACTTC
TRBV19	TRBD1	TRBJ1-5	NA	CASSGGQPQHF	TGTGCCAGTTCAGGGGGCCAGCCCCAGCATTTT
TRBV6-5	TRBD1	TRBJ2-1	NA	CASSYSIGDSFNEQFF	TGTGCCAGCAGTTACTCGATCGGGGACAGCTTCAATGAGCAGTTCTTC